The 29 T cell receptor beta chains below were found in one sample sequenced in a study of spatial heterogeneity in lung cancer. TCRdb analysed the 5' RACE reads with MiXCR anew, one entry per CDR3 protein. The profile shows about 100,000 distinct CDR3 sequences, approximately 4.4% of them singletons. Study-level results: Mutation counts in tumors were tracked by counts of expanded intratumoral alpha and beta TCRs.

The time point is: sample taken at primary tumor resection. Which antigens these TCRs recognize remains unknown. Specimen: lung tumor tissue, collected at surgery. Receptor source: a male donor with early-stage non-small cell lung cancer.

J is TRBJ2-1 and V is TRBV29-1; TRBD2 is a possible D gene (6 bases). Per the germline V gene, CDR1 is SQVTM and CDR2 is ANQGSEA. V was shortened by 0 bases and J by 5 bases, with 14 bases between the two germline ends. The CDR3 sequence is 15 residues long. CDR3 nucleotides: TGCAGCGTTGAAGAACGCCGGGAGATCGACAATGAGCAGTTCTTC. Its translation: CSVEERREIDNEQFF.

The rearrangement joins TRBV2 to TRBJ1-5; D is perhaps TRBD1 (5 bases). V was pared by 1 base and J by 3 bases, with 13 bases between. The CDR3 is 16 residues long. Germline V gives CDR1 SNHLY, CDR2 FYNNEI. CDR3 coding DNA: TGTGCCAGCAGTGAAGATCTAAGAGGGGTCAATCAGCCCCAGCATTTT. It specifies CASSEDLRGVNQPQHF.

This clonotype has a count of ten or more. The chain has TRBV7-3 and TRBJ1-3, with no clear D. Germline V CDR1 and CDR2: SGHTA, FQGTGA. This CDR3 is 13 amino acids long. V shed 7 bases and J shed 0 bases, with 7 bases lying between them. The CDR3 reads CASTTRSGNTIYF. CDR3 DNA sequence: TGTGCCAGCACCACACGCTCTGGAAACACCATATATTTT. Full variable domain (remainder filled in from reference TRBV7-3 and TRBJ1-3): GAGVSQTPSNKVTEKGKYVELRCDPISGHTALYWYRQSLGQGPEFLIYFQGTGAADDSGLPNDRFFAVRPEGSVSTLKIQRTERGDSAVYLCASTTRSGNTIYFGEGSWLTVV.

This clonotype was detected ten times or more. The V and J genes are TRBV11-2 and TRBJ1-2; 9 bases line up with TRBD1. Unmatched junction bases numbered 20, after V lost 2 bases and J lost 1 base. CDR3 length: 21 residues. Germline V lookup: CDR1 SGHAT, CDR2 FQNNGV. The CDR3 loop reads CASSLRANPLRDRDGNYGYTF. Written as DNA, the CDR3 is TGTGCCAGCAGCTTAAGGGCCAATCCCCTCCGGGACAGGGATGGTAACTATGGCTACACCTTC.

This clonotype has a count of ten or more. V usage is TRBV29-1 and J usage is TRBJ1-1, with a possible D match to TRBD1 (5 bases). Germline-derived CDR1 and CDR2 are SQVTM and ANQGSEA. V was shortened by 7 bases and J by 3 bases, with 12 bases between the two germline ends. The CDR3 covers 12 residues. The CDR3 loop reads CSAGRGDTEAFF. CDR3 nucleotides: TGCAGCGCTGGGCGAGGGGACACTGAAGCTTTCTTT.

The rearrangement joins TRBV2 to TRBJ1-4; D remains ambiguous. The V end lost 9 bases, the J end lost 8 bases, and 10 bases lay between the germline ends. The V gene's germline CDR1 is SNHLY and CDR2 FYNNEI. The CDR3 sequence is 11 residues long. The CDR3 DNA reads as TGTGCCAGTATCGGCTGCGAAAAACTGTTTTTT. Its translation is CASIGCEKLFF.

This clonotype was observed once. This chain connects TRBV5-1 to TRBJ2-5; 7 nucleotides agree with TRBD1. The junction had 4 bases not matched to a gene; V was cut back by 4 bases and J by 1 base. This CDR3 is built from 14 residues. Germline CDR1 and CDR2: SGHRS and YFSETQ. The CDR3 DNA follows: TGCGCCAGCAGCCATGGGACAGTCCAAGAGACCCAGTACTTC. This sequence encodes CASSHGTVQETQYF.

There are many counts of this clonotype. The V call is TRBV10-3, the J call TRBJ2-7, with TRBD1 matching over 9 bases. CDR3 length: 13 amino acids. Looked up from germline, CDR1 is ENHRY and CDR2 is SYGVKD. V lost 7 bases, J lost 5 bases, and 6 bases stayed unmatched. This CDR3 reads CAINPGTGHEQYF. The CDR3 DNA reads as TGTGCCATCAACCCCGGGACAGGGCACGAGCAGTACTTC.

This clonotype was detected ten times or more. The chain recombines TRBV5-1 with TRBJ2-7; maybe TRBD2 (5 bases). In germline, CDR1 is SGHRS, CDR2 YFSETQ. The CDR3 contains 13 residues. Trimming cost V 1 base and J 3 bases, with 8 bases left between them. CDR3: CASSLPTNYEQYF. Here the CDR3 DNA reads TGCGCCAGCAGCTTGCCGACTAACTACGAGCAGTACTTC.

Ten or more counts support this clonotype. The chain combines TRBV7-9 with TRBJ2-2; possibly TRBD1 for D (6 bases). CDR1 SEHNR and CDR2 FQNEAQ come from the germline V gene (reference sequence). Trimming cost V 1 base and J 3 bases, with 12 bases left between them. The CDR3 is 16 residues long. The CDR3 sequence: CASSLVGAVDTGELFF. DNA of the CDR3: TGTGCCAGCAGCTTAGTGGGGGCGGTGGACACCGGGGAGCTGTTTTTT. The complete variable domain, with remaining parts taken from reference TRBV7-9 and TRBJ2-2, reads DTGVSQNPRHKITKRGQNVTFRCDPISEHNRLYWYRQTLGQGPEFLTYFQNEAQLEKSRLLSDRFSAERPKGSFSTLEIQRTEQGDSAMYLCASSLVGAVDTGELFFGEGSRLTVL.

The table lists this clonotype with many counts. The chain uses TRBV6-5 and TRBJ2-5, with a weak D call TRBD1 (6 bases). This CDR3 has 14 residues. From germline, CDR1 is MNHEY and CDR2 SVGAGI. Deletions cut 1 base from V and 5 bases from J, with 11 bases between. In DNA form, the CDR3 reads TGTGCCAGCAGTTACTTGGGGGCCGGTGAGACCCAGTACTTC. This codes for CASSYLGAGETQYF.

This clonotype was picked up many times. The V and J genes are TRBV28 and TRBJ2-7; D is undetermined. This CDR3 comprises 15 residues. Trimming took 2 bases from V and 2 from J, leaving 13 bases between them. Per germline, CDR1 MDHEN and CDR2 SYDVKM. The CDR3 DNA reads as TGTGCCAGCAGTTTAATCGTGACCGGAACCTACGAGCAGTACTTC. Translated: CASSLIVTGTYEQYF.

At least ten counts were recorded for this clonotype. The chain employs TRBV28 and TRBJ2-7; tentatively, D is TRBD1 (6 bases). The CDR3 is 13 amino acids. Germline CDR1 reads MDHEN; CDR2 reads SYDVKM. V was cut by 5 bases and J by 3 bases, with 11 bases left in between. This CDR3 reads CASSDRSYYEQYF. CDR3 DNA: TGTGCCAGCAGTGACAGGTCATACTACGAGCAGTACTTC.

This clonotype has a count of ten or more. This chain connects TRBV7-8 to TRBJ2-7; TRBD2 matches at 9 bases. The CDR3 loop spans 15 amino acids. CDR1 SGHVS and CDR2 FQNEAQ come from the germline V gene. The J segment lost 3 bases and the V segment lost 3 bases, leaving 6 bases of the junction unmatched. The CDR3 nucleotides read TGTGCCAGCAGCTTCCAGCTAGCGGGACACTACGAGCAGTACTTC. Translated, it gives CASSFQLAGHYEQYF. Drawing the rest from reference TRBV7-8 and TRBJ2-7, the complete variable domain is GAGVSQSPRYKVAKRGQDVALRCDPISGHVSLFWYQQALGQGPEFLTYFQNEAQLDKSGLPSDRFFAERPEGSVSTLKIQRTQQEDSAVYLCASSFQLAGHYEQYFGPGTRLTVT.

This clonotype is a singleton in its sample. This may stem from a read error, because a much larger clone lies one nucleotide away. This chain joins TRBV30 and TRBJ1-1; D uncertain. This CDR3 has 12 amino acids. CDR1 GTSNPN and CDR2 SVGIG come from the germline V gene (reference sequence). The CDR3 reads CAWSRMNSEAFF. The CDR3 DNA reads TGTGCCTGGAGTCGGATGAACTCTGAAGCTTTCTTT.

This rearrangement joins TRBV20-1 to TRBJ1-5, with TRBD1 as a possible D gene (6 bases). Per the germline V gene, CDR1 is DFQATT and CDR2 is SNEGSKA (reference sequence). Trimming removed 4 bases from V and 5 bases from J, with 15 bases in between. CDR3 size: 14 residues. The CDR3 bases are TGCAGTGCTACCCCACAGGGTAGGGATCAGCCCCAGCATTTT. This gives the protein CSATPQGRDQPQHF.

This clonotype was counted ten times or more. This chain uses TRBV19 with TRBJ2-1; 9 bases are shared with TRBD2. This CDR3 contains 18 residues. Germline V gene data show CDR1 as LNHDA and CDR2 as SQIVND (reference sequence). V shed 1 base, J shed 3 bases, and the junction held 10 bases outside the gene matches. CDR3 region: CASSIGGGLAGNYNEQFF. Here the CDR3 DNA reads TGTGCCAGTAGTATAGGGGGGGGCCTAGCGGGAAACTACAATGAGCAGTTCTTC.

This clonotype was detected ten times or more. This chain links TRBV6-1 with TRBJ2-3; D tentatively reads TRBD1 or TRBD2 (5 bases each). CDR3 length equals 15 residues. The V end was cut by 3 bases, the J end by 8 bases, with 18 bases between. Germline V lookup: CDR1 MNHNS, CDR2 SASEGT. The CDR3 here is CASSELQGTAGTQYF. CDR3 sequence (DNA): TGTGCCAGCAGTGAGCTCCAGGGTACGGCGGGTACGCAGTATTTT.

This clonotype was counted many times. Here the CDR3 reads CASSQGRNTGELFF. For the CDR3, the DNA is TGTGCCAGCAGCCAAGGGCGAAACACCGGGGAGCTGTTTTTT. V gene TRBV4-2 combines with J gene TRBJ2-2; D gene uncertain. Germline CDR1 and CDR2: LGHNA and YNFKEQ. Trimming shortened V by 1 base and J by 2 bases, and 5 bases separated the two germline ends. This CDR3 is 14 amino acids long.

This clonotype appeared a few times. The chain couples TRBV4-1 to TRBJ1-3; D is unresolved. CDR1 is MGHRA, CDR2 YSYEKL, per germline. Deletions cut 4 bases from V and 3 bases from J, with 1 base between. The CDR3 runs to 11 residues. The CDR3 sequence is CASSRGNTIYF. CDR3 nucleotide sequence: TGCGCCAGCAGCCGTGGAAACACCATATATTTT.

This clonotype was counted at least ten times. The rearrangement joins TRBV5-1 to TRBJ2-3; tentative D call: TRBD2 (6 bases). The V and J ends lost 5 bases and 6 bases respectively, with 16 bases between them. This CDR3 contains 14 residues. CDR1 SGHRS and CDR2 YFSETQ come from the germline V gene. This chain's CDR3 is CASSPGVGEDTQYF. In DNA, the CDR3 is TGCGCCAGCAGTCCGGGAGTCGGTGAGGATACGCAGTATTTT.

The table lists this clonotype with many counts. V gene TRBV28 combines with J gene TRBJ2-2; TRBD2 aligns across 8 bases. The germline CDR1 and CDR2 sequences are MDHEN and SYDVKM. J gave up 3 bases and V 8 bases, and 14 bases lay outside the gene matches. The CDR3 is 17 amino acids. DNA of the CDR3: TGTGCCAGCGCGGCCCGCTTGACTAGCGTCGACACCGGGGAGCTGTTTTTT. It codes for CASAARLTSVDTGELFF.

This clonotype was seen ten or more times. The CDR3 is CASSSPGQTYEQYF. CDR3 coding DNA: TGTGCCAGCAGCTCCCCGGGACAAACCTACGAGCAGTACTTC. This chain joins TRBV5-6 and TRBJ2-7, with a possible D match to TRBD1 (6 bases). The CDR3 is 14 amino acids. Trimming cost V 3 bases and J 2 bases, with 12 bases left between them. CDR1 SGHDT and CDR2 YYEEEE come from the germline V gene.

Ten or more counts support this clonotype. The chain recombines TRBV29-1 with TRBJ2-3; D not resolved. The CDR3 extends over 12 amino acids. Germline CDR1 SQVTM, CDR2 ANQGSEA. V dropped 8 bases and J dropped 6 bases, with 15 bases sitting between them. CDR3 sequence: CSLSEADDTQYF. In nucleotides, the CDR3 is TGCAGCCTCAGTGAGGCGGACGATACGCAGTATTTT.

This clonotype came up many times. The chain uses TRBV2 and TRBJ2-5; D gene unclear. The V and J ends lost 2 bases and 3 bases respectively, with 4 bases between them. The CDR3 totals 12 residues. In germline, CDR1 is SNHLY, CDR2 FYNNEI. CDR3 loop: CASSEQKETQYF. DNA of the CDR3: TGTGCCAGCAGTGAACAGAAAGAGACCCAGTACTTC. Combining the CDR3 with reference TRBV2 and TRBJ2-5 gives the whole variable domain EPEVTQTPSHQVTQMGQEVILRCVPISNHLYFYWYRQILGQKVEFLVSFYNNEISEKSEIFDDQFSVERPDGSNFTLKIRSTKLEDSAMYFCASSEQKETQYFGPGTRLLVL.

This clonotype was counted at least ten times. J is TRBJ1-5 and V is TRBV30; TRBD1 matches at 7 bases. CDR1 is GTSNPN, CDR2 SVGIG, per germline (reference sequence). The length of the CDR3 is 12 residues. With 1 base clipped from V and 7 bases from J, the junction kept 1 base outside the gene matches. This CDR3 reads CAWSDRGQPQHF. The CDR3 coding sequence is TGTGCCTGGAGTGACAGGGGACAGCCCCAGCATTTT.

The chain recombines TRBV2 with TRBJ2-1; D is unresolved. Germline V lookup: CDR1 SNHLY, CDR2 FYNNEI. V lost 5 bases and J 7 bases, leaving 6 bases between the germline ends. This CDR3 has 11 residues. CDR3 coding DNA: TGTGCCAGCAGTTACGAGAATGAGCAGTTCTTC. The encoded protein is CASSYENEQFF.

This clonotype was observed at least ten times. The chain combines TRBV28 with TRBJ1-4; D might be TRBD1 (5 bases). The length of the CDR3 is 15 residues. Trimming removed 4 bases from V and 7 bases from J, with 16 bases in between. Germline V CDR1 and CDR2: MDHEN, SYDVKM. The CDR3 reads CASSSPSGVSEKLFF. DNA of the CDR3: TGTGCCAGCAGTTCCCCCTCGGGGGTCAGTGAAAAACTGTTTTTT.

This clonotype was seen ten or more times. The chain joins TRBV28 to TRBJ2-7; a possible D gene is TRBD2 (5 bases). With 5 bases removed from V and 7 bases from J, the gap between germline ends came to 21 bases. CDR1 and CDR2 (germline): MDHEN, SYDVKM. The CDR3 totals 15 residues. CDR3 amino acids: CASSPPGYNTREQYF. CDR3 bases: TGTGCCAGCAGTCCGCCGGGGTATAACACTCGGGAGCAGTACTTC. Drawing the rest from reference TRBV28 and TRBJ2-7, the complete variable domain is DVKVTQSSRYLVKRTGEKVFLECVQDMDHENMFWYRQDPGLGLRLIYFSYDVKMKEKGDIPEGYSVSREKKERFSLILESASTNQTSMYLCASSPPGYNTREQYFGPGTRLTVT.